This TCR beta chain is drawn from a study of blood T cells in healthy people across ages. Study-wide points: Conclusively comparing naive with antigen-experienced cells was impossible with unsorted PBMCs.

With a J-beta primer mix and a sample-barcoded 5' primer, a second PCR ran about 6 to 11 cycles. TCRdb re-called the 5' RACE reads with MiXCR, one entry per CDR3 protein. The data show 600,000 or so distinct CDR3 sequences, with around 31% seen just once and 15% to 19% held by the top ten. The length of the CDR3 is 13 residues. The germline V gene has CDR1 SEHNR and CDR2 FQNEAQ (reference sequence). Remarks on this clonotype: Its specificity is unknown. The germline gene is not matched at one end of the junction; a read error may be the cause.

Researchers collected 9 to 10 milliliters of peripheral blood from every single donor. The source of this sequence is a woman of 80 years or more in good health. The chain uses TRBV7-9 and TRBJ1-5; D is unclear. Sample: blood. In DNA form, the CDR3 reads TGTGCCAGCAGCTCGGGTAGCGATCAGCCCCAGCATTTT. This sequence encodes CASSSGSDQPQHF. The whole variable domain, filled in from reference TRBV7-9 and TRBJ1-5, reads DTGVSQNPRHKITKRGQNVTFRCDPISEHNRLYWYRQTLGQGPEFLTYFQNEAQLEKSRLLSDRFSAERPKGSFSTLEIQRTEQGDSAMYLCASSSGSDQPQHFGDGTRLSIL.